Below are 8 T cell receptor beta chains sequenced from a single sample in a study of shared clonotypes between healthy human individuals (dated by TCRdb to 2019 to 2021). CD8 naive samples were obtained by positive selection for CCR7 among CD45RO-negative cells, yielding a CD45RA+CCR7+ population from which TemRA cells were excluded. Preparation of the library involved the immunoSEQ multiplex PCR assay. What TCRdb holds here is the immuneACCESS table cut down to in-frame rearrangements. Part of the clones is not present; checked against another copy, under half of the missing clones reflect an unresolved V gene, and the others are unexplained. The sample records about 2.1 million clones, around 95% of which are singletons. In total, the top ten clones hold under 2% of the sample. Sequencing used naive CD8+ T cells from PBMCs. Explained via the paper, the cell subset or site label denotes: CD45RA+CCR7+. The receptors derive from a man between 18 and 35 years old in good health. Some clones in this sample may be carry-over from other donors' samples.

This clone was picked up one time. The CDR3 loop is CASSRGDYEQYF. As DNA, the CDR3 is TGTGCCAGCAGCCGGGGGGACTACGAGCAGTACTTC. The chain joins TRBV6-5 to TRBJ2-7; 7 nucleotides line up with TRBD2. Trimming cost V 6 bases and J 3 bases; bases outside gene matches: 2. CDR3 size: 12 residues. Per germline, CDR1 MNHEY and CDR2 SVGAGI.

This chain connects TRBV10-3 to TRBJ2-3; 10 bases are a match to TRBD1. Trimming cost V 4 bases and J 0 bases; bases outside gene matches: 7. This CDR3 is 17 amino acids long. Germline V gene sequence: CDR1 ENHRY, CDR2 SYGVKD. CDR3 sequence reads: CAISGKGQGLSTDTQYF. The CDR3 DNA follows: TGTGCCATCAGTGGAAAGGGACAGGGGCTTAGCACAGATACGCAGTATTTT.

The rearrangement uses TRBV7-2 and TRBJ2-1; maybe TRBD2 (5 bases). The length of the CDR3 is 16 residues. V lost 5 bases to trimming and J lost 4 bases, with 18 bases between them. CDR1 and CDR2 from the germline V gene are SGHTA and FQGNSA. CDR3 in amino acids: CASSTSVKAVYNEQFF. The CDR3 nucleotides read TGTGCCAGCAGCACCTCGGTTAAAGCGGTTTACAATGAGCAGTTCTTC. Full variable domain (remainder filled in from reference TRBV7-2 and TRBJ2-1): GAGVSQSPSNKVTEKGKDVELRCDPISGHTALYWYRQSLGQGLEFLIYFQGNSAPDKSGLPSDRFSAERTGGSVSTLTIQRTQQEDSAVYLCASSTSVKAVYNEQFFGPGTRLTVL.

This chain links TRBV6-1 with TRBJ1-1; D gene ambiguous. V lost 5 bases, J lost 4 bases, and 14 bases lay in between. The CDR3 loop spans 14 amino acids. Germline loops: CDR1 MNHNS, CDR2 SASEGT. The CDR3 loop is CASSPNALGTEAFF. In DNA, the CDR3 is TGTGCCAGCAGTCCTAATGCGCTGGGCACTGAAGCTTTCTTT.

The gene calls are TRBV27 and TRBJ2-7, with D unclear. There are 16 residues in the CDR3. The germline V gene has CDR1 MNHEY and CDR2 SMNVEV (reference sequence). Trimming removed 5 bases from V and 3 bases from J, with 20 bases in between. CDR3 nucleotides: TGTGCCAGCAGTCGCCGGGCCCTAAATCCTAGCTACGAGCAGTACTTC. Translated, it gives CASSRRALNPSYEQYF.

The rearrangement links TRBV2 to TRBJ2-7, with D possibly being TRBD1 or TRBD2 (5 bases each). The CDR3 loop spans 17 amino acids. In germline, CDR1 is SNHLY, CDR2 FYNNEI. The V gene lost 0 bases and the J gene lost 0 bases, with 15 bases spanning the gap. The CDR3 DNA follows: TGTGCCAGCAGTGAAGCGACCAGAGGGACGGTCTCCTACGAGCAGTACTTC. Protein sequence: CASSEATRGTVSYEQYF.

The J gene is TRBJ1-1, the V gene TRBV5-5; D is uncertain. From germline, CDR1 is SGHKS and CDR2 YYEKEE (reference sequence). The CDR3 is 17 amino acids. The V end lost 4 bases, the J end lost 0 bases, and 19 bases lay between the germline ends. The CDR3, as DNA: TGTGCCAGCAGCCTAACATACCGGGCAATAATGAACACTGAAGCTTTCTTT. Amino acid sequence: CASSLTYRAIMNTEAFF.

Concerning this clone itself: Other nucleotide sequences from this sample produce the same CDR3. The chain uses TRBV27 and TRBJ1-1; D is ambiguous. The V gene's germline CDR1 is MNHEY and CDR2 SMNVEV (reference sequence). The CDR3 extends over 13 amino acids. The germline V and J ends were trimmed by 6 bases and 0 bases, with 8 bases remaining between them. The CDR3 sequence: CASRSQLNTEAFF. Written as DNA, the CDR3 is TGTGCCAGCAGGTCCCAGTTGAACACTGAAGCTTTCTTT.